Listed here are 25 T cell receptor beta chains from one sample, sequenced in a study of shared clonotypes between healthy human individuals. Assay used: immunoSEQ multiplex PCR; TCRdb lists only in-frame clones, some missing. In the table there are roughly 1,000,000 clones, approximately 80% of which are singletons. Sequencing was carried out using memory CD4+ T cells from PBMCs. The subset: CD45RA-negative fraction. The source of these receptors is a man between 18 and 29 years old in good health. Some clones in this sample may be carry-over from other donors' samples.

V and J are TRBV7-2 and TRBJ2-2; TRBD2 matches 12 bases. The CDR3 loop spans 19 amino acids. After removal of 6 bases from V and 4 bases from J, the junction contained 15 bases not matched to a gene. Germline V gene data show CDR1 as SGHTA and CDR2 as FQGNSA. The CDR3 nucleotides are TGTGCCAGCAGTCTCATGGGGTCGCTAGCGGGAGGGAGCACCGGGGAGCTGTTTTTT. Its protein is CASSLMGSLAGGSTGELFF.

The CDR3 sequence: CASSLAVGDTEAFF. CDR3 sequence (DNA): TGTGCCAGCAGCTTAGCAGTTGGGGACACTGAAGCTTTCTTT. The chain employs TRBV7-8 and TRBJ1-1; no firm D call. V shed 0 bases and J shed 3 bases, with 8 bases lying between them. This CDR3 region has 14 residues. CDR1 is SGHVS, CDR2 FQNEAQ, per germline.

The J gene is TRBJ2-1, the V gene TRBV10-3; TRBD2 aligns across 14 bases. The V and J ends lost 2 bases and 8 bases, in that order; junction bases with no gene match: 5. Per germline, CDR1 ENHRY and CDR2 SYGVKD. CDR3 length: 16 amino acids. CDR3 loop: CAISEGLAGGRHEQFF. DNA of the CDR3: TGTGCCATCAGTGAGGGACTAGCGGGAGGACGGCATGAGCAGTTCTTC.

The chain carries TRBV11-2 and TRBJ2-7; maybe TRBD1 (6 bases). Germline CDR1 SGHAT, CDR2 FQNNGV. Trimming left V 2 bases short and J 4 bases short, with 18 bases between. The CDR3 contains 16 residues. CDR3 bases: TGTGCCAGCAGCTTATTCTTTGAGGGGGAGCGGTACGAGCAGTACTTC. It codes for CASSLFFEGERYEQYF.

This clone was recorded only once. This specimen includes other DNA sequences encoding the same CDR3. The chain couples TRBV7-2 to TRBJ2-7; D could derive from TRBD1 or TRBD2 (5 bases each). The CDR3 spans 15 residues. V was clipped by 3 bases and J by 1 base, with 13 bases between them. Germline loops: CDR1 SGHTA, CDR2 FQGNSA. This CDR3 reads CASSLAGTESYEQYF. CDR3 sequence (DNA): TGTGCCAGCAGCTTGGCCGGGACGGAATCCTACGAGCAGTACTTC.

This chain connects TRBV30 to TRBJ1-1; weak D call: TRBD1 (5 bases). Germline CDR1 and CDR2: GTSNPN and SVGIG (reference sequence). CDR3 length: 10 residues. Trimming cost V 8 bases and J 3 bases, with 7 bases left between them. The CDR3, as DNA: TGTGCCGGCAGGGACACTGAAGCTTTCTTT. Translation: CAGRDTEAFF.

This rearrangement joins TRBV9 to TRBJ2-5, with 7 bases fitting TRBD2. The CDR3 is 14 amino acids. V trimming: 4 bases; J trimming: 5 bases; junction bases outside the gene matches: 8. Germline-derived CDR1 and CDR2 are SGDLS and YYNGEE. The CDR3 sequence: CASSPRGNGETQYF. CDR3 nucleotides: TGTGCCAGCAGCCCGCGGGGGAATGGGGAGACCCAGTACTTC.

The rearrangement joins TRBV5-1 to TRBJ2-3; no definite D call. Germline lookup yields CDR1 SGHRS and CDR2 YFSETQ. V gave up 3 bases and J gave up 6 bases, with 20 bases separating them. The CDR3 is 16 amino acids. The CDR3 DNA is TGCGCCAGCAGCTCGTCCTTCGCTGGCGCGTTGGATACGCAGTATTTT. This sequence encodes CASSSSFAGALDTQYF.

The chain couples TRBV30 to TRBJ2-5; perhaps D is TRBD1 or TRBD2 (5 bases each). The length of the CDR3 is 13 residues. V lost 7 bases, J lost 4 bases, and 16 bases lay in between. Looked up from germline, CDR1 is GTSNPN and CDR2 is SVGIG (reference sequence). Here the CDR3 reads CAYRGGGRETQYF. CDR3 coding DNA: TGTGCCTATCGAGGTGGGGGTAGAGAGACCCAGTACTTC.

The V gene is TRBV6-1, the J gene TRBJ2-1; 9 positions match TRBD1. Germline V gene lookup returns CDR1 MNHNS and CDR2 SASEGT. V trimming: 6 bases; J trimming: 4 bases; junction bases outside the gene matches: 4. This CDR3 contains 14 residues. CDR3 sequence reads: CASSRDRVYNEQFF. The CDR3 coding sequence is TGTGCCAGCAGCCGGGACAGGGTATACAATGAGCAGTTCTTC.

This clone was counted a few times. The V gene is TRBV15, the J gene TRBJ2-3; possibly TRBD2 for D (6 bases). CDR1 and CDR2 (germline): LNHNV, YYDKDF (reference sequence). Between the trimmed V and J ends, which lost 1 base and 5 bases, there was a span of 19 bases. The CDR3 is 17 amino acids. The CDR3: CATSRVPPQRAKDTQYF. CDR3 sequence (DNA): TGTGCCACCAGCAGAGTACCTCCCCAGCGGGCTAAAGATACGCAGTATTTT.

J is TRBJ2-7 and V is TRBV28; D call uncertain. The CDR3 runs to 13 residues. Trimming left V 6 bases short and J 5 bases short, with 14 bases between. CDR1 is MDHEN and CDR2 is SYDVKM in the germline V gene. This chain's CDR3 is CASRRPVGDEQYF. CDR3 in DNA: TGTGCCAGCAGACGCCCAGTCGGCGACGAGCAGTACTTC.

The chain has TRBV6-6 and TRBJ2-3, with TRBD2 matching over 8 bases. The CDR3 spans 14 residues. V lost 2 bases, J lost 6 bases, and 4 bases stayed unmatched. CDR1 and CDR2 (germline): MNHNY, SVGAGI (reference sequence). The CDR3 protein is CASSYRPSGDTQYF. The DNA of the CDR3 is TGTGCCAGCAGTTACCGGCCTAGCGGGGATACGCAGTATTTT.

Details on this clone: Within the sample, other DNA sequences also encode this same CDR3. CDR3 bases: TGTGCCAGCAGCCTCTGGAACACTGAAGCTTTCTTT. It yields the protein CASSLWNTEAFF. The chain links TRBV7-8 to TRBJ1-1; no definite D call. Germline V gene sequence: CDR1 SGHVS, CDR2 FQNEAQ. The CDR3 runs to 12 residues. The V gene lost 5 bases and the J gene lost 1 base, with 5 bases spanning the gap. Variable domain in full (rest from reference TRBV7-8 and TRBJ1-1): GAGVSQSPRYKVAKRGQDVALRCDPISGHVSLFWYQQALGQGPEFLTYFQNEAQLDKSGLPSDRFFAERPEGSVSTLKIQRTQQEDSAVYLCASSLWNTEAFFGQGTRLTVV.

This rearrangement joins TRBV5-1 to TRBJ2-3; unclear D gene. CDR1 and CDR2 from the germline V gene are SGHRS and YFSETQ. This CDR3 region has 14 residues. V shed 1 base and J shed 3 bases, with 9 bases lying between them. The CDR3 sequence is CASSLRHRTDTQYF. For the CDR3, the DNA is TGCGCCAGCAGCTTGAGACACCGGACAGATACGCAGTATTTT.

In nucleotides, the CDR3 is TGTGCCAGCAGACACAGGGTATCTCAGCCCCAGCATTTT. Amino acid sequence: CASRHRVSQPQHF. This sequence joins TRBV6-1 and TRBJ1-5, with TRBD1 as a possible D gene (6 bases). CDR1 and CDR2 (germline): MNHNS, SASEGT. The CDR3 runs 13 residues. Trimming stripped 6 bases from V and 6 bases from J, with 12 bases between.

This chain connects TRBV5-1 to TRBJ2-5; D is possibly TRBD1 (5 bases). Germline-derived CDR1 and CDR2 are SGHRS and YFSETQ. The CDR3 is made up of 13 amino acids. The V and J ends lost 7 bases and 0 bases respectively, with 10 bases between them. The CDR3 nucleotides read TGCGCCAGCCAAATGGACAACCAAGAGACCCAGTACTTC. It codes for CASQMDNQETQYF.

V and J are TRBV19 and TRBJ1-5; D is undetermined. The V end lost 0 bases, the J end lost 2 bases, and 14 bases lay between the germline ends. CDR3 length equals 17 residues. Germline V gene lookup returns CDR1 LNHDA and CDR2 SQIVND (reference sequence). The CDR3 nucleotides read TGTGCCAGTAGTATAGATCCAAGGGTCGGCGGCAATCAGCCCCAGCATTTT. It yields the protein CASSIDPRVGGNQPQHF.

V usage is TRBV7-8 and J usage is TRBJ1-1; D is ambiguous. Trimming took off 4 bases at V and 4 bases at J, with 16 bases between the two ends. The CDR3 length is 15 residues. Per the germline V gene, CDR1 is SGHVS and CDR2 is FQNEAQ. The CDR3 nucleotides read TGTGCCAGCAGCTCTAATTTCCGGGGAAGCACTGAAGCTTTCTTT. Its protein product is CASSSNFRGSTEAFF.

The chain links TRBV7-2 to TRBJ2-5; 9 positions agree with TRBD2. Germline lookup yields CDR1 SGHTA and CDR2 FQGNSA. V lost 0 bases and J lost 5; bases outside the gene matches: 7. CDR3 length: 16 amino acids. In nucleotides, the CDR3 is TGTGCCAGCAGCTTAGCTGCGGCGGGAGGGTGGGAGACCCAGTACTTC. Protein sequence: CASSLAAAGGWETQYF.

The chain combines TRBV5-8 with TRBJ1-5; D possibly corresponds to TRBD1 (5 bases). Trimming stripped 0 bases from V and 2 bases from J, with 12 bases between. Germline CDR1 is SGHTS and CDR2 is YDEGEE. This CDR3 is built from 16 residues. CDR3 amino acids: CASSLAPGTGNQPQHF. CDR3 nucleotide sequence: TGTGCCAGCAGCTTGGCCCCAGGGACGGGCAATCAGCCCCAGCATTTT.

This chain joins TRBV27 and TRBJ1-2; maybe TRBD1 (5 bases). The CDR3 length is 13 residues. V lost 4 bases to trimming and J lost 1 base, with 7 bases between them. Per the germline V gene, CDR1 is MNHEY and CDR2 is SMNVEV (reference sequence). CDR3 amino acids: CASSWGNNYGYTF. CDR3 coding DNA: TGTGCCAGCAGTTGGGGGAATAACTATGGCTACACCTTC.

The chain combines TRBV27 with TRBJ2-7, with D perhaps TRBD1 (5 bases). Germline V gives CDR1 MNHEY, CDR2 SMNVEV (reference sequence). The CDR3 contains 17 residues. The V gene lost 4 bases and the J gene lost 0 bases, with 19 bases spanning the gap. This chain's CDR3 is CASSYLGLGQTSYEQYF. The CDR3 coding sequence is TGTGCCAGCAGTTATCTGGGGCTCGGGCAGACCTCCTACGAGCAGTACTTC.

This clone was picked up one time. The J gene is TRBJ2-5, the V gene TRBV7-8; the D is unclear. The V and J ends lost 5 bases and 1 base respectively, with 11 bases between them. The CDR3 contains 14 residues. Per the germline V gene, CDR1 is SGHVS and CDR2 is FQNEAQ. CDR3 nucleotides: TGTGCCAGCAGCGCAAGCAGCACCCAAGAGACCCAGTACTTC. Translation gives CASSASSTQETQYF.

The genes are TRBV7-3 and TRBJ2-3; D gene unclear. The length of the CDR3 is 14 residues. Germline V CDR1 and CDR2: SGHTA, FQGTGA. V lost 5 bases to trimming and J lost 2 bases, with 11 bases between them. The CDR3 sequence: CASSPDGYTDTQYF. In DNA form, the CDR3 reads TGTGCCAGCAGCCCGGACGGATACACAGATACGCAGTATTTT.